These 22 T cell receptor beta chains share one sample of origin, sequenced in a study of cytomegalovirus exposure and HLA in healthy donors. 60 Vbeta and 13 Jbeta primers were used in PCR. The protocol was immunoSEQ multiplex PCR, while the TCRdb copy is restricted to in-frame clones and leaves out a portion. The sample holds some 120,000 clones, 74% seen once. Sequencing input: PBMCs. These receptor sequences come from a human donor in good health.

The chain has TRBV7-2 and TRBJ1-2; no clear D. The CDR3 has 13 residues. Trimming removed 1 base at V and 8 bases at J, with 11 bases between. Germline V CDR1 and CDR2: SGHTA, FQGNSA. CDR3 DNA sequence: TGTGCCAGCAGCTTAGGAGCCGGTCGCGGCTACACCTTC. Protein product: CASSLGAGRGYTF.

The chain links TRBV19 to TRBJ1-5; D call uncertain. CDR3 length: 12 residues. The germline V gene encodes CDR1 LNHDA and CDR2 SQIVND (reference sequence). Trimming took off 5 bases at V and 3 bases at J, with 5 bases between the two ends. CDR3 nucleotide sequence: TGTGCCAGTAGTTCCCTCAATCAGCCCCAGCATTTT. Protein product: CASSSLNQPQHF.

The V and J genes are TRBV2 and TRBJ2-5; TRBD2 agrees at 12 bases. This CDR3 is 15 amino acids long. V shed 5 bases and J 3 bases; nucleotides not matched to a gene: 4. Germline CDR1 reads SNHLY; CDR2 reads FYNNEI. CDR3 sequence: CASSLRLAGEETQYF. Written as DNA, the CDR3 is TGTGCCAGCAGTCTTAGACTAGCGGGAGAAGAGACCCAGTACTTC.

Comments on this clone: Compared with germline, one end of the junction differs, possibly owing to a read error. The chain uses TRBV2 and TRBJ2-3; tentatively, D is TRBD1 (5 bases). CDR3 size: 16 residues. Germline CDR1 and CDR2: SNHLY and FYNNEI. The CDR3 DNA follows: TGTGCCAGCAGCCTAGGGGTGGGGTTAGGTACAGGTACGCAGTATTTT. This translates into CASSLGVGLGTGTQYF.

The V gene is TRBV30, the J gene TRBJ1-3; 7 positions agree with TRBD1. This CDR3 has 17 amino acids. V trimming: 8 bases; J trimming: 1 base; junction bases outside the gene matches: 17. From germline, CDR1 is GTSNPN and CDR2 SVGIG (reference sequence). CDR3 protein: CARTGLGKGQSGNTIYF. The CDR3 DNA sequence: TGTGCCCGGACCGGTTTGGGAAAGGGACAGTCTGGAAACACCATATATTTT.

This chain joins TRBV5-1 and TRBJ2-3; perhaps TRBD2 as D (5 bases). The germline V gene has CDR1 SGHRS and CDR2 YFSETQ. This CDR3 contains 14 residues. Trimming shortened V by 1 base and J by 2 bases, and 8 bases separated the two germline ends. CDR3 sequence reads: CASSLIGDTDTQYF. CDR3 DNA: TGCGCCAGCAGCTTGATCGGGGACACAGATACGCAGTATTTT.

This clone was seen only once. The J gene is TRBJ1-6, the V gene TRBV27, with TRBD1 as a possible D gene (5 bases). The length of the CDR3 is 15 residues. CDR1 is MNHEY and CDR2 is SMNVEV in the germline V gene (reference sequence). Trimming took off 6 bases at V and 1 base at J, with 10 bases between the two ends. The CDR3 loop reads CASRLNRSYNSPLHF. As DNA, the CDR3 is TGTGCCAGCAGGCTGAACAGGTCCTATAATTCACCCCTCCACTTT.

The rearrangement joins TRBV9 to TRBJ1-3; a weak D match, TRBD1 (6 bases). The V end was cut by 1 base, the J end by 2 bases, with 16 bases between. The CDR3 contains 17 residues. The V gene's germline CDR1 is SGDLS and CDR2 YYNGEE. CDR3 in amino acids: CASSVFPEQGAGNTIYF. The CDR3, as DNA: TGTGCCAGCAGCGTATTTCCGGAACAGGGCGCTGGAAACACCATATATTTT.

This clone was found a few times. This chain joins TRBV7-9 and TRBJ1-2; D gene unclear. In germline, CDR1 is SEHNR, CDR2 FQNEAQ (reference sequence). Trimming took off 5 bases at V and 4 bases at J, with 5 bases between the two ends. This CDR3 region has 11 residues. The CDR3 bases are TGTGCCAGCAGCACGGTCTATGGCTACACCTTC. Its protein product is CASSTVYGYTF.

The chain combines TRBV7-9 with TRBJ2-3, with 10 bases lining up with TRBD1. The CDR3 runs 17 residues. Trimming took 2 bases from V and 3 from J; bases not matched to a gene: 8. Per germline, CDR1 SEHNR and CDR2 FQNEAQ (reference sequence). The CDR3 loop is CASSLSSGGQGTDTQYF. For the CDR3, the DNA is TGTGCCAGCAGCTTAAGTTCGGGGGGACAGGGGACAGATACGCAGTATTTT.

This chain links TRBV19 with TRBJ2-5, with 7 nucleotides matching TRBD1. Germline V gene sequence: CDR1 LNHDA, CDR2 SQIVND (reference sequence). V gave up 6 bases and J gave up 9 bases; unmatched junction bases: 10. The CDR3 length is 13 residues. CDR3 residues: CASSRRTGQAQYF. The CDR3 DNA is TGTGCCAGTAGCCGACGGACAGGTCAGGCCCAGTACTTC.

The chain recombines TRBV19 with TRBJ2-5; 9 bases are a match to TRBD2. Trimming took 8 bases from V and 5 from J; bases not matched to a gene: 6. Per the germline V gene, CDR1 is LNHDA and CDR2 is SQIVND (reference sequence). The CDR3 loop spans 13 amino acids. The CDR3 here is CASGASGKETQYF. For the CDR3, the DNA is TGTGCCAGTGGGGCTAGCGGGAAGGAGACCCAGTACTTC.

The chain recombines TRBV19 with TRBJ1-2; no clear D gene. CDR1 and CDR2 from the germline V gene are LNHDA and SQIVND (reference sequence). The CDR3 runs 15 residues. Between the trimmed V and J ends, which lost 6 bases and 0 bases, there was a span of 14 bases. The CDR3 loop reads CASSPSRPANYGYTF. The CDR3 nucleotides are TGTGCCAGTAGCCCTAGTCGCCCCGCTAACTATGGCTACACCTTC.

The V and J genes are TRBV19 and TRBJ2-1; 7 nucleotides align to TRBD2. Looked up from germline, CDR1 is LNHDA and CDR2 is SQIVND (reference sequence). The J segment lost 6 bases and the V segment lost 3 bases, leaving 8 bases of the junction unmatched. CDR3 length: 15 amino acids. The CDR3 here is CASSIMFGGSNEQFF. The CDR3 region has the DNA TGTGCCAGTAGTATTATGTTCGGGGGGTCCAATGAGCAGTTCTTC.

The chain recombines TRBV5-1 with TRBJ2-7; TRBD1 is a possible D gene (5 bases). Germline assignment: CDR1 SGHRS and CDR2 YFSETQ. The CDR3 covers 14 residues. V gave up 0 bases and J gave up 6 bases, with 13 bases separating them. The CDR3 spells CASSLGAQDTEQYF. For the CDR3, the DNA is TGCGCCAGCAGCTTGGGGGCACAGGATACCGAGCAGTACTTC.

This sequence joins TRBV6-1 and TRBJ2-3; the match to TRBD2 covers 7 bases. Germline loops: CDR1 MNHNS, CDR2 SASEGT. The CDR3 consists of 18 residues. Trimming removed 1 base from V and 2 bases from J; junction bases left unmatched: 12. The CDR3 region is CASSEGTRFRSLTDTQYF. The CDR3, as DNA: TGTGCCAGCAGTGAAGGGACTAGGTTCCGGAGCCTCACAGATACGCAGTATTTT.

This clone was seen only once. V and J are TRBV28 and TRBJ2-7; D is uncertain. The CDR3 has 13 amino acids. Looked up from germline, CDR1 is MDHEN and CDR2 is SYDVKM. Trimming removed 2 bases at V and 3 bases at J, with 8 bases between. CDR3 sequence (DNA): TGTGCCAGCAGTTTACCAGGTTACTACGAGCAGTACTTC. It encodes CASSLPGYYEQYF.

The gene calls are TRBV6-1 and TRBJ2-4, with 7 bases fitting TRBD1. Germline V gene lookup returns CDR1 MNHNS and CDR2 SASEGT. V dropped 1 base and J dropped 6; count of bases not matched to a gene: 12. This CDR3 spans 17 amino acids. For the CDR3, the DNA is TGTGCCAGCAGTGAAGGGTTCCACAGGGGTGCCGGAAACATTCAGTACTTC. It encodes CASSEGFHRGAGNIQYF.

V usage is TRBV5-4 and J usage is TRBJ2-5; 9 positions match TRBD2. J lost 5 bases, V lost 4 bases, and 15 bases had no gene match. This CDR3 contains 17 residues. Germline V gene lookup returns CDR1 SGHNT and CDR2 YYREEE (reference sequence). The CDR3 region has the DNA TGTGCCAGCAGCCCCGGGGTTAGCGGGAGATTAGGGGAGACCCAGTACTTC. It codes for CASSPGVSGRLGETQYF.

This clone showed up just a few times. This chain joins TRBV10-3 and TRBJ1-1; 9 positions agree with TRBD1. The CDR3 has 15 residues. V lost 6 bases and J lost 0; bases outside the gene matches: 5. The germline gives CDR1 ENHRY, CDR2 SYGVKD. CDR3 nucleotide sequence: TGTGCCATCAGCGCAGGACAGGGGATGAACACTGAAGCTTTCTTT. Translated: CAISAGQGMNTEAFF.

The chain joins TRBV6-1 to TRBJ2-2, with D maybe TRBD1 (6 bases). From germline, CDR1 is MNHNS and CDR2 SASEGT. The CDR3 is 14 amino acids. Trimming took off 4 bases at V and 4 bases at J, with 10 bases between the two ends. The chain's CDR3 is CASSVTGTTGELFF. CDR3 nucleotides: TGTGCCAGCAGTGTGACAGGCACCACCGGGGAGCTGTTTTTT.

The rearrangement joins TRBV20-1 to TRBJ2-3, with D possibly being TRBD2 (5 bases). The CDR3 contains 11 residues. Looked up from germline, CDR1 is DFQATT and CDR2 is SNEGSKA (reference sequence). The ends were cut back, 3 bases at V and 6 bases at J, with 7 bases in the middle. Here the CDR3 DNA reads TGCAGTGCTAGCGGGAAGGATACGCAGTATTTT. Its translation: CSASGKDTQYF.